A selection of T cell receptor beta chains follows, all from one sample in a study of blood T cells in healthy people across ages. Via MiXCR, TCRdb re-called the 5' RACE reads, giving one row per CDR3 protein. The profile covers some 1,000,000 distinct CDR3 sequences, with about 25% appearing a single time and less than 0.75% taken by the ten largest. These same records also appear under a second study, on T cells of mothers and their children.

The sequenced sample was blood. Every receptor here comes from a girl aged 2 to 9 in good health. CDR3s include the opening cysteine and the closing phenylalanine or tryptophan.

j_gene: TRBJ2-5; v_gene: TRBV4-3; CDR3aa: CASSQYGGQETQYF
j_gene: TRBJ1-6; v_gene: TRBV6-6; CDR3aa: CAISRGGDSPLHF
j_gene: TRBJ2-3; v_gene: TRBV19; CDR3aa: CASSTSLTDTQYF
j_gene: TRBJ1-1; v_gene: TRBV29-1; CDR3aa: CSVGDPGMNTEAFF
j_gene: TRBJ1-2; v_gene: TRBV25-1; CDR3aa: CASSSPSVGSGYTF
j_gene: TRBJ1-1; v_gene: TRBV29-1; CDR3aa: CSVPPGFLYTEAFF
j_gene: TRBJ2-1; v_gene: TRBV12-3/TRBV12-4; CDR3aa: CASSPFGGRAFYEQFF
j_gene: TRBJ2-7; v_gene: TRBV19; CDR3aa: CASSSTTRKKHEQYF
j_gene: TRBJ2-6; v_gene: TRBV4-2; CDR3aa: CASSQAKGANVLTF
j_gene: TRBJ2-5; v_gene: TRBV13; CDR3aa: CASSLGHSGGQEETQYF
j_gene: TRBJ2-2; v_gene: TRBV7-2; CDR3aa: CASSLGGGFGELFF
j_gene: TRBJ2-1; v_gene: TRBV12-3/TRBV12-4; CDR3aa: CASSFLANEQFF
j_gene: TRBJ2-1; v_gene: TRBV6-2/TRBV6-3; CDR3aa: CASSRGRLAGGLYNEQFF
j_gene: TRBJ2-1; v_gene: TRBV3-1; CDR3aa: CASTRTGETEQFF
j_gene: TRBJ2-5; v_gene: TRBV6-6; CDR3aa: CASISTGEETQYF
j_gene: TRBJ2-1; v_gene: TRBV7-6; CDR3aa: CASSLVIAGGHNEQLF
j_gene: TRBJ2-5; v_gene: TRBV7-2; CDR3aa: CASSPDGAGFETQYF
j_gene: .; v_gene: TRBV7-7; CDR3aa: CVSSLNGETQYF
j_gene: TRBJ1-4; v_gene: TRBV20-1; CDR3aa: CSGGMDEKLFF
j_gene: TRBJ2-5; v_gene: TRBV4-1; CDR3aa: CASSHIAGDGETQYF
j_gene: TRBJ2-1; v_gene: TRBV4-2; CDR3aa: CASSQRHGFREQFF
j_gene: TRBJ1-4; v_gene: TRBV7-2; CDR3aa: CASSLRREGEKLFF
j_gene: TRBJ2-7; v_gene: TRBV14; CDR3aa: CASSQGQIYEQYF
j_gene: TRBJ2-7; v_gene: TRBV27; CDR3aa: CASSFTPGQSREQYF
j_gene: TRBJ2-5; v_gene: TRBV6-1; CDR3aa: CASSEPITGGGETQYF
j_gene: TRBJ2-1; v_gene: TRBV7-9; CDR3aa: CASSFVETGGRNEQFF
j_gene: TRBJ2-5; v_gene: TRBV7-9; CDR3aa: CASSFDGLADEETQYF
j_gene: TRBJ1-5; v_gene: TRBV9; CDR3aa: CASSVAGGSGQPQHF
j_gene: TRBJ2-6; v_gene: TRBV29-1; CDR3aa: CSVAQGNSGANVLTF
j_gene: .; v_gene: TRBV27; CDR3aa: CASSLNTNSCNEQFF
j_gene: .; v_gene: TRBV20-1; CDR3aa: CSARDQPSGYEQYF
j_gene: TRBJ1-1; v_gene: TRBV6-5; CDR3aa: CASSWTGGSAEAFF
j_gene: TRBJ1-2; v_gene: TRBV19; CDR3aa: CATPDRTNYGYTF
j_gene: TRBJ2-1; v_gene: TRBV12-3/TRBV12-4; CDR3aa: CASSQAGGVEQFF
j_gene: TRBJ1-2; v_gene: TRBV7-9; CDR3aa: CASSQVTGGTGGYTF
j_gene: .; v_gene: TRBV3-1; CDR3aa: CASSGQRTYEQYF
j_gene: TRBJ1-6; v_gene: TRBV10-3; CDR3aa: CAISESSGTNSPLHF